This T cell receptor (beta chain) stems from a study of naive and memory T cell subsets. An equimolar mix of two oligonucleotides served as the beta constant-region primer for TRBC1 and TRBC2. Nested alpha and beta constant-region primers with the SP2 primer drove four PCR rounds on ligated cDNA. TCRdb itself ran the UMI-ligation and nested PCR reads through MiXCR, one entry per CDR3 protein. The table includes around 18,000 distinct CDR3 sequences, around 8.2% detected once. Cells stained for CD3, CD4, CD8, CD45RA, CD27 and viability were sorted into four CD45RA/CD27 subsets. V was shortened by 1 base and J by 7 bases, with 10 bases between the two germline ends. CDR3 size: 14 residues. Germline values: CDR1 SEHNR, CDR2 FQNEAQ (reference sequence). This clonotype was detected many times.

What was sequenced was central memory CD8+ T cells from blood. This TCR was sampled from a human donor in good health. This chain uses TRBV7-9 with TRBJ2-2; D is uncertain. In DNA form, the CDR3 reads TGTGCCAGCAGCTTAGGGCTAGACGGCGGGGAGCTGTTTTTT. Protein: CASSLGLDGGELFF.